The 24 T cell receptor beta chains in this list originate from one sample, sequenced in a study of a mutant IDH1 vaccine in newly diagnosed glioma. These TCRs are of unknown antigen specificity. Time point described: week 47, end of study. The study gave 300 ug of mutant IDH1 20-mer peptide per vaccine dose, with topical imiquimod. Assay used: immunoSEQ multiplex PCR; TCRdb lists only in-frame clones, some missing. This table holds 45,000 to 55,000 clones, 70% to 85% found once. Source: PBMCs, taken from a glioma patient whose treatment included an IDH1 peptide vaccine. These receptors originate from a young woman with glioma. Some clones in this sample may be carry-over from other donors' samples.

By share, this clone ranks as medium-sized (0.01 to 0.1%). The chain joins TRBV6-5 to TRBJ1-1; D is unclear. Trimming stripped 0 bases from V and 0 bases from J, with 8 bases between. CDR3 length: 15 residues. Looked up from germline, CDR1 is MNHEY and CDR2 is SVGAGI. Written as DNA, the CDR3 is TGTGCCAGCAGTTACTCGGGCCTGATGAACACTGAAGCTTTCTTT. This gives the protein CASSYSGLMNTEAFF.

CDR3 in DNA: TGTGCCAGCAGCCAGGACAGGGGGTTCCAGATACTTACGCAGTATTTT. As protein: CASSQDRGFQILTQYF. The chain recombines TRBV5-6 with TRBJ2-3; 10 bases are shared with TRBD1. Germline V gives CDR1 SGHDT, CDR2 YYEEEE. There are 16 residues in the CDR3. J lost 8 bases, V lost 4 bases, and 13 bases had no gene match.

V usage is TRBV9 and J usage is TRBJ2-3, with 10 bases aligning to TRBD2. With 1 base clipped from V and 1 base from J, the junction kept 15 bases outside the gene matches. The CDR3 is made up of 20 amino acids. The V gene's germline CDR1 is SGDLS and CDR2 YYNGEE. CDR3 protein: CASSVNLSPSGSKGTDTQYF. Here the CDR3 DNA reads TGTGCCAGCAGCGTAAATTTAAGCCCTAGCGGGAGTAAAGGCACAGATACGCAGTATTTT. The full variable domain, completed using reference TRBV9 and TRBJ2-3, is DSGVTQTPKHLITATGQRVTLRCSPRSGDLSVYWYQQSLDQGLQFLIQYYNGEERAKGNILERFSAQQFPDLHSELNLSSLELGDSALYFCASSVNLSPSGSKGTDTQYFGPGTRLTVL.

V usage is TRBV6-1 and J usage is TRBJ2-5, with 8 bases lining up with TRBD1. V gave up 4 bases and J gave up 3 bases; unmatched junction bases: 10. Per germline, CDR1 MNHNS and CDR2 SASEGT. The CDR3 is 16 amino acids. The CDR3 protein is CASSGDRGGGKETQYF. CDR3 sequence (DNA): TGTGCCAGCAGTGGCGACAGGGGCGGTGGAAAAGAGACCCAGTACTTC.

This chain uses TRBV15 with TRBJ1-2; D is ambiguous. Germline CDR1 is LNHNV and CDR2 is YYDKDF (reference sequence). CDR3 size: 16 residues. The V end was cut by 0 bases, the J end by 8 bases, with 19 bases between. In nucleotides, the CDR3 is TGTGCCACCAGCAGAGATCTTGGCGGCCCAACGGGAGGCTACACCTTC. This sequence encodes CATSRDLGGPTGGYTF.

The gene calls are TRBV11-2 and TRBJ2-7; unclear D gene. Trimming shortened V by 4 bases and J by 3 bases, and 4 bases separated the two germline ends. This CDR3 has 11 amino acids. Germline CDR1 is SGHAT and CDR2 is FQNNGV. The CDR3 sequence: CASSSFYEQYF. As DNA, the CDR3 is TGTGCCAGCAGCTCCTTCTACGAGCAGTACTTC. Looking up the rest from reference TRBV11-2 and TRBJ2-7 gives the full variable domain: EAGVAQSPRYKIIEKRQSVAFWCNPISGHATLYWYQQILGQGPKLLIQFQNNGVVDDSQLPKDRFSAERLKGVDSTLKIQPAKLEDSAVYLCASSSFYEQYFGPGTRLTVT.

The CDR3 region has the DNA TGTGCCAGCAGCCTTACAGGGACAGGGCTCTACGAGCAGTACTTC. Encoded protein: CASSLTGTGLYEQYF. The V call is TRBV27, the J call TRBJ2-7; 9 positions agree with TRBD1. Germline CDR1 is MNHEY and CDR2 is SMNVEV (reference sequence). Trimming cost V 6 bases and J 3 bases; bases outside gene matches: 9. CDR3 size: 15 residues.

J is TRBJ2-2 and V is TRBV9; 8 bases map to TRBD2. The ends lost 0 bases at V and 6 bases at J; junction bases unmatched: 4. CDR1 is SGDLS and CDR2 is YYNGEE in the germline V gene. The CDR3 runs 15 residues. The DNA of the CDR3 is TGTGCCAGCAGCGTAGATAGCGGGATGTCCGGGGAGCTGTTTTTT. The encoded protein is CASSVDSGMSGELFF.

V and J are TRBV15 and TRBJ1-2; D ambiguous. Trimming left V 3 bases short and J 8 bases short, with 10 bases between. The CDR3 spans 12 residues. Per the germline V gene, CDR1 is LNHNV and CDR2 is YYDKDF (reference sequence). The CDR3 is CATSSLRHGYTF. CDR3 nucleotides: TGTGCCACCAGCAGTTTAAGACACGGCTACACCTTC.

The V call is TRBV7-9, the J call TRBJ1-1; 7 positions match TRBD1. The CDR3 length is 11 residues. Trimming cost V 9 bases and J 5 bases; bases outside gene matches: 3. Germline lookup yields CDR1 SEHNR and CDR2 FQNEAQ (reference sequence). The CDR3 region has the DNA TGTGCCAGTATCAGGGGGACTGAAGCTTTCTTT. Translation gives CASIRGTEAFF.

The chain links TRBV29-1 to TRBJ1-5; 7 bases line up with TRBD1. V shed 4 bases and J 2 bases; nucleotides not matched to a gene: 5. CDR1 SQVTM and CDR2 ANQGSEA come from the germline V gene. This CDR3 contains 14 residues. This CDR3 is CSVATGTGNQPQHF. The CDR3 DNA sequence: TGCAGCGTTGCTACCGGGACAGGCAATCAGCCCCAGCATTTT.

The genes are TRBV27 and TRBJ1-5; 12 nucleotides agree with TRBD1. This CDR3 has 17 residues. Looked up from germline, CDR1 is MNHEY and CDR2 is SMNVEV (reference sequence). The V gene end was trimmed by 5 bases and the J gene end by 4 bases; junction bases not matched to a gene: 9. The CDR3 spells CASSPSGTGGGNQPQHF. In nucleotides, the CDR3 is TGTGCCAGCAGTCCGTCCGGGACAGGGGGCGGAAATCAGCCCCAGCATTTT.

V usage is TRBV9 and J usage is TRBJ1-3, with D tentatively TRBD1 (6 bases). The germline V gene encodes CDR1 SGDLS and CDR2 YYNGEE. Deletions cut 4 bases from V and 0 bases from J, with 14 bases between. The CDR3 covers 16 residues. CDR3 DNA: TGTGCCAGCAGCTTTTCAGGGGTATCCTCTGGAAACACCATATATTTT. It codes for CASSFSGVSSGNTIYF. Drawing the rest from reference TRBV9 and TRBJ1-3, the complete variable domain is DSGVTQTPKHLITATGQRVTLRCSPRSGDLSVYWYQQSLDQGLQFLIQYYNGEERAKGNILERFSAQQFPDLHSELNLSSLELGDSALYFCASSFSGVSSGNTIYFGEGSWLTVV.

The gene calls are TRBV5-6 and TRBJ1-3; possible D gene TRBD1, 5 bases. V was trimmed by 7 bases and J by 3 bases, leaving 20 bases between them. CDR1 is SGHDT and CDR2 is YYEEEE in the germline V gene. This CDR3 has 16 residues. The chain's CDR3 is CASRGTLGIGGNTIYF. CDR3 bases: TGTGCCAGCCGGGGGACCCTAGGTATAGGTGGAAACACCATATATTTT.

The J gene is TRBJ1-1, the V gene TRBV30; possibly TRBD1 for D (6 bases). The CDR3 consists of 14 residues. Germline V gene lookup returns CDR1 GTSNPN and CDR2 SVGIG (reference sequence). Trimming left V 4 bases short and J 4 bases short, with 16 bases between. In nucleotides, the CDR3 is TGTGCCTGGAAGGAGGGGGGGCATCTCACTGAAGCTTTCTTT. Translated, it gives CAWKEGGHLTEAFF.

The chain combines TRBV6-5 with TRBJ1-3; D not certain. The V end lost 1 base, the J end lost 4 bases, and 5 bases lay between the germline ends. CDR3 length equals 13 residues. Germline V lookup: CDR1 MNHEY, CDR2 SVGAGI. The CDR3 loop reads CASSYLAGNTIYF. DNA for the CDR3: TGTGCCAGCAGTTACTTGGCGGGAAACACCATATATTTT.

The CDR3 region has the DNA TGTGCCAGCAGCGCGCACAGGGGATCCGGAAACACCATATATTTT. Encoded protein: CASSAHRGSGNTIYF. V gene TRBV11-2 combines with J gene TRBJ1-3; the match to TRBD1 covers 7 bases. V shed 5 bases and J 4 bases; nucleotides not matched to a gene: 8. The CDR3 totals 15 residues. The germline CDR1 and CDR2 sequences are SGHAT and FQNNGV.

The CDR3 DNA reads TGTGCCATCAGTGAGTTAGCGGGAGGGCCGGGGGCCTACAATGAGCAGTTCTTC. It specifies CAISELAGGPGAYNEQFF. The chain joins TRBV10-3 to TRBJ2-1; TRBD2 matches at 11 bases. This CDR3 is 18 amino acids long. V lost 1 base and J lost 2; bases outside the gene matches: 7. Germline lookup yields CDR1 ENHRY and CDR2 SYGVKD.

V gene TRBV13 combines with J gene TRBJ1-1; D not certain. The germline CDR1 and CDR2 sequences are PRHDT and FYEKMQ (reference sequence). V dropped 1 base and J dropped 5 bases, with 20 bases sitting between them. The CDR3 has 17 residues. CDR3: CASSLVAAADGKTEAFF. The CDR3 DNA reads as TGTGCCAGCAGCTTAGTTGCCGCGGCAGATGGTAAAACTGAAGCTTTCTTT.

The chain uses TRBV4-1 and TRBJ1-5; no clear D gene. The ends were cut back, 1 base at V and 0 bases at J, with 7 bases in the middle. Germline loops: CDR1 MGHRA, CDR2 YSYEKL. This CDR3 has 15 residues. Here the CDR3 DNA reads TGCGCCAGCAGCCAAGTGACCGATAGCAATCAGCCCCAGCATTTT. This sequence encodes CASSQVTDSNQPQHF.

This sequence joins TRBV27 and TRBJ2-1, with a tentative D call TRBD1 (6 bases). This CDR3 has 16 amino acids. The V gene lost 2 bases and the J gene lost 2 bases, with 13 bases spanning the gap. Germline CDR1 reads MNHEY; CDR2 reads SMNVEV (reference sequence). CDR3: CASSLDGQFPYNEQFF. DNA for the CDR3: TGTGCCAGCAGTTTAGATGGACAGTTTCCCTACAATGAGCAGTTCTTC.

The chain joins TRBV15 to TRBJ2-5; maybe TRBD2 (5 bases). Trimming stripped 5 bases from V and 1 base from J, with 14 bases between. The CDR3 loop spans 15 amino acids. Germline loops: CDR1 LNHNV, CDR2 YYDKDF (reference sequence). The CDR3 bases are TGTGCCACCAGCGGAGGCCCTGGGAGCCAAGAGACCCAGTACTTC. Encoded protein: CATSGGPGSQETQYF. Based on the CDR3 plus reference TRBV15 and TRBJ2-5, the full variable domain is DAMVIQNPRYQVTQFGKPVTLSCSQTLNHNVMYWYQQKSSQAPKLLFHYYDKDFNNEADTPDNFQSRRPNTSFCFLDIRSPGLGDTAMYLCATSGGPGSQETQYFGPGTRLLVL.

The chain is built from TRBV25-1 and TRBJ2-3; no clear D gene. Per the germline V gene, CDR1 is MGHDK and CDR2 is SYGVNS. The CDR3 length is 15 residues. Trimming removed 2 bases from V and 6 bases from J, with 15 bases in between. CDR3 DNA: TGTGCCAGCAGTGAAAGAAAGGGTGGCCTCGATACGCAGTATTTT. As protein: CASSERKGGLDTQYF.

The J gene is TRBJ1-2, the V gene TRBV27, with D perhaps matching TRBD1 (5 bases). Trimming pared 0 bases from V and 13 bases from J, leaving 15 bases between. Germline loops: CDR1 MNHEY, CDR2 SMNVEV (reference sequence). This CDR3 region has 13 residues. The DNA for the CDR3 is TGTGCCAGCAGTTTATCGCGGGGGGACGAATGCACCTTC. This codes for CASSLSRGDECTF.